This TCR beta chain was identified in a study of T cells after yellow fever vaccination. Overall study context: SMART-Seq v4 Ultra Low Input prepared the low-cell-number fractions. Findings of the study overall: Highly abundant clonotypes carried over from the bulk population could end up in FACS-sorted repertoires as contaminants. Overlap between CD4 and CD8 compartments was detected for a small share of clonotypes. Researchers report a weaker secondary response that nonetheless peaked faster, day 5 versus 15.

TCRdb processed the 5' RACE reads anew with MiXCR; each CDR3 protein has one entry. This table has nearly 350,000 distinct CDR3 sequences, 8.1% appearing once. CDR3 length equals 16 residues. Germline loops: CDR1 MNHEY, CDR2 SVGAGI. V dropped 2 bases and J dropped 3; count of bases not matched to a gene: 9. Comments on this clonotype: Its antigen is not identified.

The material was PBMCs, obtained 35 to 50 days after the first yellow fever vaccination. The TCR was taken from a man aged 18-30 years who received the YFV17D yellow fever vaccine. The chain employs TRBV6-5 and TRBJ2-5; TRBD2 matches at 7 bases. The CDR3 sequence: CASSYGSRTSEETQYF. In nucleotides, the CDR3 is TGTGCCAGCAGTTACGGGTCCCGTACTAGCGAAGAGACCCAGTACTTC.